This is a list of T cell receptor beta chains from one sample in a study of blood T cell repertoires in COVID-19. Assay used: immunoSEQ multiplex PCR; TCRdb lists only in-frame clones, some missing. The sample shows 95,000 to 150,000 clones, about nine tenths of them seen only once. Sequenced: peripheral blood. The receptors derive from a man in his forties or fifties with acute or convalescent COVID-19. Each CDR3 is given with its conserved first and last residue. Fields, in order: V gene, J gene, clone size, D gene, CDR3 DNA, CDR3 protein. D genes are given only for firm matches. Size tells how often a clone was seen (once, few, many) or the class of an expanded clone, and some rows leave it out.

>TRBV29-1|TRBJ1-1|once|.
TGCAGCGTTGAGGCTAACACTGAAGCTTTCTTT
CSVEANTEAFF
>TRBV24-1|TRBJ2-1|.|.
TGTGCCACCAGTGATGGGCGCTCGAGCTCCTACAATGAGCAGTTCTTC
CATSDGRSSSYNEQFF
>TRBV10-2|TRBJ1-5|.|.
TGCGCCAGCAGTGAGTCGGGACACCGAAATCAGCCCCAGCATTTT
CASSESGHRNQPQHF
>TRBV27|TRBJ2-1|.|TRBD1
TGTGCCAGCAGTTTTAACCCACCCCCGGGACAGAAAAACAATGAGCAGTTCTTC
CASSFNPPPGQKNNEQFF
>TRBV12-5|TRBJ1-3|.|.
TGTGCTAGTGGTTTGGTACTTGGAAACACCATATATTTT
CASGLVLGNTIYF
>TRBV7-2|TRBJ2-7|.|TRBD1
TGTGCCAGCAGTTCCGGGACAGGGCGCTACGAGCAGTACTTC
CASSSGTGRYEQYF
>TRBV6-5|TRBJ2-7|.|TRBD2
TGTGCCAGCAGTTCTCTAGCGGGAGGGGCCGAGCAGTACTTC
CASSSLAGGAEQYF
>TRBV10-3|TRBJ1-1|.|.
TGTGCCATCACCCGGGGGGAGAACACTGAAGCTTTCTTT
CAITRGENTEAFF
>TRBV5-1|TRBJ2-7|.|TRBD1
TGCGCCAGCAGCCCGACAGGGGGGATTGACGAGCAGTACTTC
CASSPTGGIDEQYF
>TRBV4-2|TRBJ1-2|.|TRBD1
TGTGCCAGCAGAAGACAGGGGGCTTCTTGGGGCTACACCTTC
CASRRQGASWGYTF
>TRBV18|TRBJ2-4|.|.
TGTGCCAGCTCACATTCAGGCCCCGTAGAAAACATTCAGTACTTC
CASSHSGPVENIQYF
>TRBV11-3|TRBJ1-1|.|TRBD1
TGTGCCAGCAGCCTGGGGACAGGAAGTAATACTGAAGCTTTCTTT
CASSLGTGSNTEAFF
>TRBV5-1|TRBJ1-3|.|.
TGCGCCAGCAGCGATGAAAGGACAGTCTCTGGAAACACCATATATTTT
CASSDERTVSGNTIYF
>TRBV30|TRBJ1-1|few|.
TGTGCCTGGAGTGTACGACAGTACACTGAAGCTTTCTTT
CAWSVRQYTEAFF
>TRBV18|TRBJ1-3|.|.
TGTGCCAGCTCAGTCAGGGGAAACACCATATATTTT
CASSVRGNTIYF
>TRBV6-2/TRBV6-3|TRBJ1-5|.|.
TGTGCCAGCAGTTACAGATTTACGGATCAGCCCCAGCATTTT
CASSYRFTDQPQHF
>TRBV7-9|TRBJ1-2|.|.
TGTGCCAGCAGCTTAGGTTCCGGAGGAGAGGGCTACACCTTC
CASSLGSGGEGYTF
>TRBV24-1|TRBJ2-5|.|TRBD1
TGTGCCACCAGTGAACCGACAGGGGGATCGGAGACCCAGTACTTC
CATSEPTGGSETQYF
>TRBV24-1|TRBJ1-1|.|.
TGTGCCACCGCCCAGGCGAACACTGAAGCTTTCTTT
CATAQANTEAFF
>TRBV5-1|TRBJ1-2|.|TRBD1
TGCGCCAGCAGCTTATCGGGACAGGGCAATAGTGGCTACACCTTC
CASSLSGQGNSGYTF
>TRBV21-1|TRBJ1-2|.|.
TGTGCCAGCAGCAAGCGTGGGGGCCGTAGGAAGGACTATGGCTACACCTTC
CASSKRGGRRKDYGYTF
>TRBV3-1/TRBV3-2|TRBJ2-3|.|TRBD2
TGTGCCAGCAGCACCTACTCTAGCGGGGAGGGAGATACGCAGTATTTT
CASSTYSSGEGDTQYF
>TRBV10-1|TRBJ2-7|few|TRBD1
TGCGCCAGCAGTGCCGGGACAGAAGCCTCCTACGAGCAGTACTTC
CASSAGTEASYEQYF
>TRBV3-1/TRBV3-2|TRBJ2-7|.|.
TGTGCCAGCAGCAAGGGAGCCCAAGCCTACGAGCAGTACTTC
CASSKGAQAYEQYF
>TRBV3-1/TRBV3-2|TRBJ1-5|.|.
TGTGCCAGCAGCCAAGATGTAGGGGCGCCCCAGCATTTT
CASSQDVGAPQHF
>TRBV9|TRBJ2-3|.|TRBD1
TGTGCCAGCAGCCCGGACAGGGTTTCGGGCGATACGCAGTATTTT
CASSPDRVSGDTQYF
>TRBV10-2|TRBJ2-3|once|.
TGCGCCAGCAGTGAGGGGCTAGCTCCTGATACGCAGTATTTT
CASSEGLAPDTQYF
>TRBV29-1|TRBJ1-1|.|.
TGCAGCGTTGAAGTAGGCCCTAGGAAGACTGAAGCTTTCTTT
CSVEVGPRKTEAFF
>TRBV29-1|TRBJ1-2|once|.
TGCAGCGTTGAACCGGAGGGTGGCTACACCTTC
CSVEPEGGYTF
>TRBV5-1|TRBJ2-7|.|TRBD2
TGCGCCAGCCGCCTGAGTGGCGAGGGAGGGCCTAAAGAGCAGTACTTC
CASRLSGEGGPKEQYF
>TRBV6-5|TRBJ1-2|.|.
TGTGCCAGCAGTCCCCGCGGACGGACAGATGGCTACACCTTC
CASSPRGRTDGYTF
>TRBV6-4|TRBJ1-1|.|.
TGTGCCAGCCGTCCACAGGGTTCAAATGGTGAAGCTTTCTTT
CASRPQGSNGEAFF
>TRBV15|TRBJ1-1|.|.
TGTGCCACCAGCAGAGATTGGGTGTCGGGGATACCTGAAGCTTTCTTT
CATSRDWVSGIPEAFF